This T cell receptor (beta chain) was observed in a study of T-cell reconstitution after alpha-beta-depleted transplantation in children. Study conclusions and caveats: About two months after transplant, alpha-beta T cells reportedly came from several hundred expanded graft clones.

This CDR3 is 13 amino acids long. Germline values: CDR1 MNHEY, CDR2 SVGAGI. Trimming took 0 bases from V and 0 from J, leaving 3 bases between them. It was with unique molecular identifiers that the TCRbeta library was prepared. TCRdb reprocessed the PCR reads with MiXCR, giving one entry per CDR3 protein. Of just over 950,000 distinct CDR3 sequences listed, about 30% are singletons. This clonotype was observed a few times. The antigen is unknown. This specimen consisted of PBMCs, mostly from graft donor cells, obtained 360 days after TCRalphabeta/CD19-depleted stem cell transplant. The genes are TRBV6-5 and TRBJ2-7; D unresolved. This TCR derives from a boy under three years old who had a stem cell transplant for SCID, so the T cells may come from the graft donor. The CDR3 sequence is CASSYSVSYEQYF. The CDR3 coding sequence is TGTGCCAGCAGTTACTCGGTCTCCTACGAGCAGTACTTC.